This is a list of T cell receptor beta chains from one sample in a study of cytomegalovirus exposure and HLA in healthy donors. Sequencing was performed with immunoSEQ multiplex PCR; in TCRdb, only in-frame clones are kept and a portion is missing. The data contain hundreds of thousands of clones, about 80% of them singletons. Sequences were obtained from PBMCs. Receptors were obtained from a man aged 18 to 29 in good health and CMV-seronegative. Each CDR3 is given with its conserved first and last residue. The order of the fields is J gene, V gene, clone size, D gene, CDR3 DNA, CDR3 protein. D genes are given only for firm matches. Size is stated for part of the rows, as once, few or many counts, or as a class when the clone is expanded.

j_call: TRBJ1-3
v_call: TRBV28
clone_size: NA
d_call: TRBD1
cdr3_nt: TGTGCCAGCTCGGGAGGGGGCTTGGAAAACACCATATATTTT
cdr3_aa: CASSGGGLENTIYF

j_call: TRBJ1-4
v_call: TRBV2
clone_size: NA
d_call: TRBD1
cdr3_nt: TGTGCCAGCAGGAGACAGGGGATGAGTGAAAAACTGTTTTTT
cdr3_aa: CASRRQGMSEKLFF

j_call: TRBJ1-1
v_call: TRBV19
clone_size: few
d_call: TRBD1
cdr3_nt: TGTGCCAGTAGTACAGACAGGGGCACTGAAGCTTTCTTT
cdr3_aa: CASSTDRGTEAFF

j_call: TRBJ2-1
v_call: TRBV7-2
clone_size: few
d_call: NA
cdr3_nt: TGTGCCAGCAGCTTATACGGGTCGAACAATGAGCAGTTCTTC
cdr3_aa: CASSLYGSNNEQFF

j_call: TRBJ1-2
v_call: TRBV18
clone_size: NA
d_call: TRBD1
cdr3_nt: TGTGCCAGCTCACCGGGACAGGGAGCTTACTATGGCTACACCTTC
cdr3_aa: CASSPGQGAYYGYTF

j_call: TRBJ1-5
v_call: TRBV10-3
clone_size: once
d_call: NA
cdr3_nt: TGTGCCATCAGTGAGGGGACATCGAGCAATCAGCCCCAGCATTTT
cdr3_aa: CAISEGTSSNQPQHF

j_call: TRBJ2-1
v_call: TRBV5-1
clone_size: NA
d_call: TRBD2
cdr3_nt: TGCGCCAGCAAGGGACTAGAGGGGTGGGATGAGCAGTTCTTC
cdr3_aa: CASKGLEGWDEQFF

j_call: TRBJ2-5
v_call: TRBV19
clone_size: few
d_call: NA
cdr3_nt: TGTGCCAGTAGTATAGCCCCCAAAGAGACCCAGTACTTC
cdr3_aa: CASSIAPKETQYF

j_call: TRBJ2-5
v_call: TRBV7-2
clone_size: NA
d_call: NA
cdr3_nt: TGTGCCAGCAGCTTAGCGCCCAGGGGCGGGGAGACCCAGTACTTC
cdr3_aa: CASSLAPRGGETQYF

j_call: TRBJ2-7
v_call: TRBV9
clone_size: NA
d_call: TRBD2
cdr3_nt: TGTGCCAGCAGCGTAGACCTAGCGGGAGTAAATCAGTACTTC
cdr3_aa: CASSVDLAGVNQYF

j_call: TRBJ2-7
v_call: TRBV7-6
clone_size: NA
d_call: TRBD2
cdr3_nt: TGTGCCAGCAGCGTAAATAGCGGGGCCTCCTACGAGCAGTACTTC
cdr3_aa: CASSVNSGASYEQYF

j_call: TRBJ2-2
v_call: TRBV4-2
clone_size: NA
d_call: TRBD2
cdr3_nt: TGTGCCAGCAGCCGAACTAGCGGGAACACCGGGGAGCTGTTTTTT
cdr3_aa: CASSRTSGNTGELFF

j_call: TRBJ2-1
v_call: TRBV6-4
clone_size: few
d_call: NA
cdr3_nt: TGTGCCAGCAGTGACCTGGGGGGGGCCAATGAGCAGTTCTTC
cdr3_aa: CASSDLGGANEQFF

j_call: TRBJ2-2
v_call: TRBV27
clone_size: NA
d_call: NA
cdr3_nt: TGTGCCAGCAGTTTGAGTAGCGGAGGGAACACCGGGGAGCTGTTTTTT
cdr3_aa: CASSLSSGGNTGELFF

j_call: TRBJ2-1
v_call: TRBV25-1
clone_size: NA
d_call: NA
cdr3_nt: TGTGCCAGCAGGTTAGGAGGGGCATTTGAGAATGAGCAGTTCTTC
cdr3_aa: CASRLGGAFENEQFF

j_call: TRBJ1-1
v_call: TRBV27
clone_size: NA
d_call: NA
cdr3_nt: TGTGCCAGCAGTAGAGGGGGGAACACTGAAGCTTTCTTT
cdr3_aa: CASSRGGNTEAFF

j_call: TRBJ2-3
v_call: TRBV19
clone_size: NA
d_call: TRBD2
cdr3_nt: TGTGCCAGTAGTATGTTTCTAGCGGTAAGAACAGATACGCAGTATTTT
cdr3_aa: CASSMFLAVRTDTQYF

j_call: TRBJ2-3
v_call: TRBV7-9
clone_size: NA
d_call: NA
cdr3_nt: TGTGCCAGCAGCCCTACAGGTTCTAGCACAGATACGCAGTATTTT
cdr3_aa: CASSPTGSSTDTQYF

j_call: TRBJ1-4
v_call: TRBV11-2
clone_size: NA
d_call: TRBD1
cdr3_nt: TGTGCCAGCAGCCCGACAGGGCGGACTAATGAAAAACTGTTTTTT
cdr3_aa: CASSPTGRTNEKLFF

j_call: TRBJ2-3
v_call: TRBV4-1
clone_size: NA
d_call: NA
cdr3_nt: TGCGCCAGCAGCCAAGATGGAGCGGTAACTAGCACAGATACGCAGTATTTT
cdr3_aa: CASSQDGAVTSTDTQYF

j_call: TRBJ2-1
v_call: TRBV20-1
clone_size: NA
d_call: TRBD1
cdr3_nt: TGCAGTCCCGGGACAGACGGTGCTCAGTTCTTC
cdr3_aa: CSPGTDGAQFF

j_call: TRBJ2-7
v_call: TRBV4-1
clone_size: NA
d_call: NA
cdr3_nt: TGCGCCAGCAGCCCTAGAGTAGCGAGCGACGAGCAGTACTTC
cdr3_aa: CASSPRVASDEQYF

j_call: TRBJ1-1
v_call: TRBV2
clone_size: NA
d_call: NA
cdr3_nt: TGTGCCAGCACCGGGACAATAACTGAAGCTTTCTTT
cdr3_aa: CASTGTITEAFF

j_call: TRBJ2-7
v_call: TRBV7-9
clone_size: NA
d_call: TRBD2
cdr3_nt: TGTGCCAGCAGCCGTGGCAGGGAGGGTGACGAGCAGTACTTC
cdr3_aa: CASSRGREGDEQYF

j_call: TRBJ1-1
v_call: TRBV10-3
clone_size: NA
d_call: TRBD1
cdr3_nt: TGTGCCATCACCCCTTCGGGACAGGGGGGAACTGAAGCTTTCTTT
cdr3_aa: CAITPSGQGGTEAFF

j_call: TRBJ1-4
v_call: TRBV18
clone_size: NA
d_call: TRBD1
cdr3_nt: TGTGCCAGCTCACCAACAGGACAGGGTTATGAAAAACTGTTTTTT
cdr3_aa: CASSPTGQGYEKLFF

j_call: TRBJ2-1
v_call: TRBV5-4
clone_size: NA
d_call: TRBD2
cdr3_nt: TGTGCCAGCAGCTTGGCTAGCGGTACCTACAATGAGCAGTTCTTC
cdr3_aa: CASSLASGTYNEQFF

j_call: TRBJ2-3
v_call: TRBV5-1
clone_size: few
d_call: TRBD2
cdr3_nt: TGCGCCAGCAGCCTCTGGACTAGCGGGAGGCGCGCAGATACGCAGTATTTT
cdr3_aa: CASSLWTSGRRADTQYF

j_call: TRBJ1-2
v_call: TRBV30
clone_size: few
d_call: NA
cdr3_nt: TGTGCCTGGAGCCGAGGGGGGGGGACCCATTATGGCTACACCTTC
cdr3_aa: CAWSRGGGTHYGYTF

j_call: TRBJ1-5
v_call: TRBV7-8
clone_size: NA
d_call: NA
cdr3_nt: TGTGCCAGCAGCCACAGTAACAATCAGCCCCAGCATTTT
cdr3_aa: CASSHSNNQPQHF

j_call: TRBJ2-3
v_call: TRBV27
clone_size: few
d_call: TRBD2
cdr3_nt: TGTGCCAGCAGTTTCGAGGTGGGGGGGACAGATACGCAGTATTTT
cdr3_aa: CASSFEVGGTDTQYF

j_call: TRBJ1-1
v_call: TRBV5-6
clone_size: NA
d_call: NA
cdr3_nt: TGTGCCAGCAGCTTGGGGGGGCCAGGGGCGCAGAGGGACACTGAAGCTTTCTTT
cdr3_aa: CASSLGGPGAQRDTEAFF

j_call: TRBJ2-1
v_call: TRBV19
clone_size: NA
d_call: TRBD2
cdr3_nt: TGTGCCAGTAATTTAGCGGGAGGGCCTAATGAGCAGTTCTTC
cdr3_aa: CASNLAGGPNEQFF

j_call: TRBJ1-6
v_call: TRBV6-5
clone_size: NA
d_call: NA
cdr3_nt: TGTGCCAGCAGTTTCCGGGACAAGGACCTTCTGGCCCTCCACTTT
cdr3_aa: CASSFRDKDLLALHF

j_call: TRBJ2-7
v_call: TRBV6-5
clone_size: NA
d_call: TRBD2
cdr3_nt: TGTGCCAGCAGTTACGGAAAGGGACTAGCGGGAGCCGAGCAGTACTTC
cdr3_aa: CASSYGKGLAGAEQYF

j_call: TRBJ1-4
v_call: TRBV2
clone_size: NA
d_call: NA
cdr3_nt: TGTGCCAGCGTCGGGACACACAATGAAAAACTGTTTTTT
cdr3_aa: CASVGTHNEKLFF

j_call: TRBJ1-4
v_call: TRBV30
clone_size: NA
d_call: NA
cdr3_nt: TGTGCCTGGACTAGGAATAATGAAAAACTGTTTTTT
cdr3_aa: CAWTRNNEKLFF

j_call: TRBJ2-1
v_call: TRBV2
clone_size: NA
d_call: NA
cdr3_nt: TGTGCCAGCAGTAAACAGGACAATGAGCAGTTCTTC
cdr3_aa: CASSKQDNEQFF

j_call: TRBJ1-1
v_call: TRBV28
clone_size: NA
d_call: NA
cdr3_nt: TGTGCCAGCAGTTTAAGTGAGTTCACTGAAGCTTTCTTT
cdr3_aa: CASSLSEFTEAFF

j_call: TRBJ1-1
v_call: TRBV7-9
clone_size: few
d_call: TRBD1
cdr3_nt: TGTGCCAGCAGCCCACAGGGGGCTAACACTGAAGCTTTCTTT
cdr3_aa: CASSPQGANTEAFF

j_call: TRBJ1-4
v_call: TRBV27
clone_size: few
d_call: TRBD1
cdr3_nt: TGTGCCAGCCCCCTCGGGCAGGGGGATGAAAAACTGTTTTTT
cdr3_aa: CASPLGQGDEKLFF

j_call: TRBJ1-5
v_call: TRBV30
clone_size: NA
d_call: NA
cdr3_nt: TGTGCCTGGAGCTTAGGGGGGGATCAGCCCCAGCATTTT
cdr3_aa: CAWSLGGDQPQHF

j_call: TRBJ2-3
v_call: TRBV9
clone_size: NA
d_call: TRBD2
cdr3_nt: TGTGCCAGCAGCGACGGGGCGGGAGACACAGATACGCAGTATTTT
cdr3_aa: CASSDGAGDTDTQYF

j_call: TRBJ2-2
v_call: TRBV5-4
clone_size: NA
d_call: TRBD1
cdr3_nt: TGTGCCAGCTCGAGGGGGCACGACACCGGGGAGCTGTTTTTT
cdr3_aa: CASSRGHDTGELFF

j_call: TRBJ2-7
v_call: TRBV6-5
clone_size: NA
d_call: TRBD2
cdr3_nt: TGTGCCAGCAGTCCCGTAAAAGCGGGAGTTTACGAGCAGTACTTC
cdr3_aa: CASSPVKAGVYEQYF

j_call: TRBJ2-2
v_call: TRBV19
clone_size: NA
d_call: NA
cdr3_nt: TGTGCCACCAACCGGGACATTACCGCCGGGGAGCTGTTTTTT
cdr3_aa: CATNRDITAGELFF

j_call: TRBJ2-2
v_call: TRBV5-6
clone_size: once
d_call: NA
cdr3_nt: TGTGCCAGCAGCCTCATCCGGGACACCGGGGAGCTGTTTTTT
cdr3_aa: CASSLIRDTGELFF

j_call: TRBJ2-1
v_call: TRBV5-5
clone_size: NA
d_call: NA
cdr3_nt: TGTGCCAGCAGCTTTGGACTTTCCAACTACAATGAGCAGTTCTTC
cdr3_aa: CASSFGLSNYNEQFF